The sequence of this TCR beta chain was determined in a study of CXCR3-negative and CXCR3-positive naive CD8 T cells (dated by TCRdb to between 2017 and 2020). Context from the whole study: In total, 130 million to 150 million TRB reads were obtained, or roughly 1.5 +/- 0.3 million reads per library. Diversity and physicochemical repertoire analyses covered around 10 donors pooled from two independent experiments. Naive subsets from roughly 5 donors and memory cells from 3 donors were included in the TRBV-TRBJ cluster analysis. The study at large found these results: Freshly isolated PBMCs were used for most assays because CXCR3 expression went down partially after cryopreservation. TRB CDR3s from CXCR3-positive naive cells showed higher hydrophobicity (lower Kidera factor 4), lower energy, and higher strength and volume indices than CXCR3-negative naive cells. Because surface CD5, which is linked to self-reactivity in mice, was comparable between the naive subsets, TCR interaction strength was also inferred from TRB CDR3 physicochemical properties. Comparably high repertoire diversity was found in both naive subsets, whereas much lower repertoire diversity was found in memory CD8+ T cells. Similar TRBV-TRBJ usage was shown by naive CXCR3-negative and CXCR3-positive cells from the same donor, whereas distinct patterns were shown by memory cells.

For each CD8+ T cell subset, flow sorting was done in triplicate, and roughly 320,000 cells per subset went directly into RLT lysis buffer. Naive CD8+ T cells were defined stringently as CD45RO-CCR7+CD27+CD95- to exclude memory contaminants. Using standard density gradient centrifugation, peripheral blood mononuclear cells were isolated from buffy coats. Naive CXCR3-negative and CXCR3-positive CD8+ T cells were flow-sorted using a FACSAria III. Total RNA was extracted from sorted cells using an RNeasy Mini Kit. Spanning cysteine to phenylalanine, the CDR3 consists of 14 amino acids. The DNA is unrecorded. According to the germline V gene (reference sequence), CDR1 reads DFQATT and CDR2 reads SNEGSKA. On this clonotype: The antigen it binds to is not known.

Sequencer: NextSeq 550. The Human TCR Profiling Kit (MiLaboratory) was used to make UMI-labeled 5' RACE TRB cDNA libraries. cDNA synthesis used the entire amount of extracted RNA, and PCR amplification then used the entire amount of cDNA produced. Libraries were prepared in parallel with an identical number of PCR cycles. Per the authors' processing: MIGEC and MiXCR extracted about 48,000 +/- 9,800 unique UMI-labeled TRB cDNA molecules per library, requiring at least two reads per UMI. Each library averaged roughly 40,000 +/- 10,000 functional in-frame TRB CDR3 nucleotide clonotypes without stop codons. After each sample was downsampled to 5000 UMI-labeled TRB molecules, VDJtools was used to calculate diversity metrics such as normalized Shannon-Wiener and Chao1. Clonotype-size-weighted physicochemical properties of the central five CDR3 residues (interaction energy, strength, volume and Kidera factor 4) were computed in VDJtools. With the reads reprocessed by TCRdb, a single entry stands for each CDR3 protein sequence and no DNA is reported. The V and J calls come from TCRdb's annotation, not from the publication. This sample's records show around 84,000 distinct CDR3 sequences. The top ten hold around 0.82% of the sample.

The chain couples TRBV20-1 to TRBJ1-2. Source material: naive CXCR3+ CD8+ T cells from blood. The cell subset or site label, as the study defines it: CD45RO-CCR7+CD27+CD95- naive CD8+ T cells expressing CXCR3 (TNR3+). The clonotype was recovered from a human donor in good health. Some clones in this sample may be carry-over from other donors' samples. The CDR3 reads as follows: CSARDSDGIYGYTF.